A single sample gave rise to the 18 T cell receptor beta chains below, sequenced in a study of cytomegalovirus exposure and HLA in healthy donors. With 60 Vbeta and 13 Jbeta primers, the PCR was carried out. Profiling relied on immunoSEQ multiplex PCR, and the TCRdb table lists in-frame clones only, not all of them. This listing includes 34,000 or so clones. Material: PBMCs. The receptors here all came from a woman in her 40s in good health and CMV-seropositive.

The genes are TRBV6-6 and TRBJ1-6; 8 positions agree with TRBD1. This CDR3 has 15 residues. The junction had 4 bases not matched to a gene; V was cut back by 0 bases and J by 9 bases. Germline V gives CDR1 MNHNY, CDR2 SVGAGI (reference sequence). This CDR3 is CASSYSQGAGSPLHF. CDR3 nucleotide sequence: TGTGCCAGCAGTTACTCTCAGGGGGCGGGTTCACCCCTCCACTTT.

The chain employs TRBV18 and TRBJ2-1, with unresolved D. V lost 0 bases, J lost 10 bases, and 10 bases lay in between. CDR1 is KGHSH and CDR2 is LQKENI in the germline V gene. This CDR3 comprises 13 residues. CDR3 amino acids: CASSPPNAGEQFF. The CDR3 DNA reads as TGTGCCAGCTCACCACCGAACGCCGGGGAGCAGTTCTTC.

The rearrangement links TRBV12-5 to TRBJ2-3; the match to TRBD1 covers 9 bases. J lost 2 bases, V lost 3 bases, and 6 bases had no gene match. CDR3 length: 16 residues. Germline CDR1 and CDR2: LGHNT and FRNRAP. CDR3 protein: CASGFRDRAYTDTQYF. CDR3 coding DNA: TGTGCTAGTGGTTTCCGGGACAGGGCTTACACAGATACGCAGTATTTT.

The CDR3 here is CASSLGTRDRYTQYF. The CDR3 DNA is TGTGCCAGCAGTCTTGGGACAAGAGATCGATATACGCAGTATTTT. This sequence joins TRBV6-6 and TRBJ2-3, with D perhaps TRBD1 (6 bases). Trimming removed 5 bases from V and 7 bases from J, with 19 bases in between. The CDR3 runs to 15 residues. The germline gives CDR1 MNHNY, CDR2 SVGAGI (reference sequence).

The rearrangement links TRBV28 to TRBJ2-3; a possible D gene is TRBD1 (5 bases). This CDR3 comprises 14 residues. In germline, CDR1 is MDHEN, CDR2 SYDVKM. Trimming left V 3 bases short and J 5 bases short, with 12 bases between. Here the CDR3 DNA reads TGTGCCAGCAGTTTCGGCAGGGTGAAAGATACGCAGTATTTT. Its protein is CASSFGRVKDTQYF.

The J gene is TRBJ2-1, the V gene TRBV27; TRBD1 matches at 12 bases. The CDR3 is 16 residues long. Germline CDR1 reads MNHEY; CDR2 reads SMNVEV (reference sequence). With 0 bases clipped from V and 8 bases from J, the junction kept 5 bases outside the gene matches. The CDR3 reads CASSLSGTGGFDEQFF. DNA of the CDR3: TGTGCCAGCAGTTTATCCGGGACAGGGGGCTTTGATGAGCAGTTCTTC.

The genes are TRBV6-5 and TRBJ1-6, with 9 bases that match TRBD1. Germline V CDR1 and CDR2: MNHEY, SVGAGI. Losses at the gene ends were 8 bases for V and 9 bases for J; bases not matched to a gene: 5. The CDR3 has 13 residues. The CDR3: CASRQGGSSPLHF. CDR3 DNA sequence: TGTGCCAGCCGACAGGGGGGTTCTTCACCCCTCCACTTT.

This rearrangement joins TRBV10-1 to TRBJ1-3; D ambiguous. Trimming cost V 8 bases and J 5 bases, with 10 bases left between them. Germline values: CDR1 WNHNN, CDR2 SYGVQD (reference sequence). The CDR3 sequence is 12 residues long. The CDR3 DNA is TGCGCCAGCTCTCCCGAGCGAAACACCATATATTTT. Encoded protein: CASSPERNTIYF.

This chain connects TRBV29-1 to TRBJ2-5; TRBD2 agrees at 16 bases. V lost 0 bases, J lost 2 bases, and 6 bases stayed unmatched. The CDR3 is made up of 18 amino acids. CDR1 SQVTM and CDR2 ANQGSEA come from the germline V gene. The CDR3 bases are TGCAGCGTTGAAGAGTTGGGACTAGCGGGGGGGAAACAAGAGACCCAGTACTTC. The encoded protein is CSVEELGLAGGKQETQYF.

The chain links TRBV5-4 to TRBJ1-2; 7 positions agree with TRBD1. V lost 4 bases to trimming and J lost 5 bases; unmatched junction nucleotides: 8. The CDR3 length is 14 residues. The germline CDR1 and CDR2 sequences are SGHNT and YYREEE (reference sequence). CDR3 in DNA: TGTGCCAGCAGCCCGCCCGGGACAGATTATGGCTACACCTTC. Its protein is CASSPPGTDYGYTF.

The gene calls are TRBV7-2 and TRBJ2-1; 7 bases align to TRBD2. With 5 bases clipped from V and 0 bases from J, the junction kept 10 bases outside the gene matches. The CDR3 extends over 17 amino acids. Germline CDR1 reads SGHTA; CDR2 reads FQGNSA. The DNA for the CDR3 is TGTGCCAGCAGCCCAAAGACTAGCAGGGTCTCCTACAATGAGCAGTTCTTC. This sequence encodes CASSPKTSRVSYNEQFF.

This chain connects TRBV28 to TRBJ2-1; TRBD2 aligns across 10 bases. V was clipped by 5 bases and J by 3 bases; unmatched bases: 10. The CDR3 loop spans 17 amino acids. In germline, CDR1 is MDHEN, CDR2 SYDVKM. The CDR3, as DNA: TGTGCCAGCAGTCCCGCAGCGGGAGGGCGGATCTACAATGAGCAGTTCTTC. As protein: CASSPAAGGRIYNEQFF.

The CDR3: CASSGARQGANNEQFF. The DNA for the CDR3 is TGTGCCAGCAGTGGAGCCAGACAGGGGGCCAACAATGAGCAGTTCTTC. This chain links TRBV6-1 with TRBJ2-1; 10 bases map to TRBD1. There are 16 residues in the CDR3. V shed 4 bases and J 5 bases; nucleotides not matched to a gene: 8. The germline V gene encodes CDR1 MNHNS and CDR2 SASEGT.

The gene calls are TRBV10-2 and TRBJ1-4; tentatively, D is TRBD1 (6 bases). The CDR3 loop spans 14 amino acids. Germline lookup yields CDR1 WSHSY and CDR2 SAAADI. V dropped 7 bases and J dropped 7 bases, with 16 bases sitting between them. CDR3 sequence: CASNLQGRGEKLFF. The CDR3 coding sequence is TGCGCCAGCAATCTGCAGGGGAGGGGTGAAAAACTGTTTTTT.

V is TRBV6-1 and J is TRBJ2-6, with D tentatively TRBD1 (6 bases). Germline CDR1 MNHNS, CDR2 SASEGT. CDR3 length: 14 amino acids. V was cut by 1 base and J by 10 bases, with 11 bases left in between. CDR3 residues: CASSEGWQGNVLTF. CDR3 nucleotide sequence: TGTGCCAGCAGTGAAGGGTGGCAGGGGAACGTCCTGACTTTC.

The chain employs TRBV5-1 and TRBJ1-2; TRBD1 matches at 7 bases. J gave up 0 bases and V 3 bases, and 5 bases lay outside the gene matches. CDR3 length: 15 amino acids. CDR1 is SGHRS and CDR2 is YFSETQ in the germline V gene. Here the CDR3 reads CASSSGGGANYGYTF. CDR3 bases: TGCGCCAGCAGCTCCGGAGGGGGCGCTAACTATGGCTACACCTTC.

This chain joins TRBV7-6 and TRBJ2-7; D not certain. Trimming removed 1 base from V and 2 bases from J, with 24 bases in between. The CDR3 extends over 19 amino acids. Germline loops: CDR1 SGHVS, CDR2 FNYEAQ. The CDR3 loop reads CASSLGVGGIGAIAYEQYF. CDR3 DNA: TGTGCCAGCAGCTTAGGGGTCGGTGGAATTGGAGCCATAGCCTACGAGCAGTACTTC. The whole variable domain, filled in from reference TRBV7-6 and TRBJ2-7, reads GAGVSQSPRYKVTKRGQDVALRCDPISGHVSLYWYRQALGQGPEFLTYFNYEAQQDKSGLPNDRFSAERPEGSISTLTIQRTEQRDSAMYRCASSLGVGGIGAIAYEQYFGPGTRLTVT.

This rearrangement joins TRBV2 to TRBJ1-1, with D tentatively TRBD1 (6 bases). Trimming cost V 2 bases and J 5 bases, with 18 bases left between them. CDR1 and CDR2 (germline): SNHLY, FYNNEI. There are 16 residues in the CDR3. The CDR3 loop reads CASSERAGGGGTEAFF. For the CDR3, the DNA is TGTGCCAGCAGTGAAAGAGCGGGGGGCGGTGGAACTGAAGCTTTCTTT. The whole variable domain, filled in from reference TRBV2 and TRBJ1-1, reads EPEVTQTPSHQVTQMGQEVILRCVPISNHLYFYWYRQILGQKVEFLVSFYNNEISEKSEIFDDQFSVERPDGSNFTLKIRSTKLEDSAMYFCASSERAGGGGTEAFFGQGTRLTVV.